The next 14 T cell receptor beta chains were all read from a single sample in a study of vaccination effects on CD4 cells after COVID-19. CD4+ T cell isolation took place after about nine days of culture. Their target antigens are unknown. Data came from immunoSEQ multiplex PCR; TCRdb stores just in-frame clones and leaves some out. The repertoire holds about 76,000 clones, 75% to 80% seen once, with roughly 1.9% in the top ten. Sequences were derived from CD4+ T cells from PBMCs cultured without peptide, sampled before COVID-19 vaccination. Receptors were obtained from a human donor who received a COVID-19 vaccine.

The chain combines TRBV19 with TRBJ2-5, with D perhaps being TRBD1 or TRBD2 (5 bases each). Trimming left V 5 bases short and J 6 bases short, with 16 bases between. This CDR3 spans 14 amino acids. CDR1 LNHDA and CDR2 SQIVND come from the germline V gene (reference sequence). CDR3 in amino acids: CASSRSSGLQTQYF. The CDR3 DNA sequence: TGTGCCAGTAGTCGGTCGTCGGGGCTCCAGACCCAGTACTTC.

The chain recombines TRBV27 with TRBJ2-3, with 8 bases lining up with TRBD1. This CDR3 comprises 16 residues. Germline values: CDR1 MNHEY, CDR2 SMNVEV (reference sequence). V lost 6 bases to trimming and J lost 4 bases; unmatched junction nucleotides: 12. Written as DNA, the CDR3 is TGTGCCAGCAGAACTACCAGGGGGCTCGGCGCAGATACGCAGTATTTT. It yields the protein CASRTTRGLGADTQYF.

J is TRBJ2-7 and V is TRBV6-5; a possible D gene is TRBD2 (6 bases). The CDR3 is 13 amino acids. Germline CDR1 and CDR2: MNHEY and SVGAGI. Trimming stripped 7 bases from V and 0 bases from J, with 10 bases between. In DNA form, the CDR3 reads TGTGCCAGCACGGGGGTGAGCTCCTACGAGCAGTACGTC. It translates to CASTGVSSYEQYV.

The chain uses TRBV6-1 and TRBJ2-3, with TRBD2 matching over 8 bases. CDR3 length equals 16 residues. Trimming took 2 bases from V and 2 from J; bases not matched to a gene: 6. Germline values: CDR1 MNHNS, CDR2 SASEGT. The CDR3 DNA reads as TGTGCCAGCAGTGAACTGCGGGGGGCCTCCACAGATACGCAGTATTTT. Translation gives CASSELRGASTDTQYF.

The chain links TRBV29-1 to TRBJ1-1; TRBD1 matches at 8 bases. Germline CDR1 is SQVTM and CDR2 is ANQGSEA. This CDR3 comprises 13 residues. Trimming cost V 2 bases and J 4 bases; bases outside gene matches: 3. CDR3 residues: CSVERTGGTEAFF. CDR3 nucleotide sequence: TGCAGCGTTGAACGCACAGGGGGCACTGAAGCTTTCTTT.

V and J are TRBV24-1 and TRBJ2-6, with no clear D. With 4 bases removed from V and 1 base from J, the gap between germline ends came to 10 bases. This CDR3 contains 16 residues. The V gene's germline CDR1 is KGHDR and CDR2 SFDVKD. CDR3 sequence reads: CATSDPDGSGANVLTF. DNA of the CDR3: TGTGCCACCAGTGACCCTGACGGATCTGGGGCCAACGTCCTGACTTTC.

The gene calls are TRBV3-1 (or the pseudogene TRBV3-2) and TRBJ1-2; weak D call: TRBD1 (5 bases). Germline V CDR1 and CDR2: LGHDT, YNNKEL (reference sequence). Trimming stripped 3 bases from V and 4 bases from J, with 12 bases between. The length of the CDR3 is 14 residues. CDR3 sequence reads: CASSHGGRLYGYTF. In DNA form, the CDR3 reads TGTGCCAGCAGCCATGGGGGACGGCTCTATGGCTACACCTTC.

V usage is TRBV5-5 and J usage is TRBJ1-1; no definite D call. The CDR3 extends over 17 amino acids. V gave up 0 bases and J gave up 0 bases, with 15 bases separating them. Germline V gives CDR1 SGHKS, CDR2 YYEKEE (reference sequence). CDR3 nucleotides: TGTGCCAGCAGCTTGGTGACGGGGAGACTCATGAACACTGAAGCTTTCTTT. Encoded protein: CASSLVTGRLMNTEAFF.

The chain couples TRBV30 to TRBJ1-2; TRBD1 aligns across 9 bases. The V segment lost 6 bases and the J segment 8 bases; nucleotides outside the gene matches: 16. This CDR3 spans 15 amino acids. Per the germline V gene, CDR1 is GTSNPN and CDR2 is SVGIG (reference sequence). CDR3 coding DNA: TGTGCCTGTATACCGGGACAGGGCTTATCCGGGGGCTACACCTTC. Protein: CACIPGQGLSGGYTF.

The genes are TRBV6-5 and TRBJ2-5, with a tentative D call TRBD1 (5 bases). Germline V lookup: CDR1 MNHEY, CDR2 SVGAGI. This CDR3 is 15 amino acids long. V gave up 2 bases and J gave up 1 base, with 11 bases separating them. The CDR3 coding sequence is TGTGCCAGCAGTTACGACAGACGGTCCCAAGAGACCCAGTACTTC. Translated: CASSYDRRSQETQYF.

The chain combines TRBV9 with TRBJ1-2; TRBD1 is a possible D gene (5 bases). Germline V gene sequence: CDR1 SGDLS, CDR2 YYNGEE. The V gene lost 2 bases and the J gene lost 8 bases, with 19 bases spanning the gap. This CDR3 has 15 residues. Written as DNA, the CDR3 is TGTGCCAGCAGCGTCCCCCCGGGGCCCGTGTCAGGCTACACCTTC. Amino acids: CASSVPPGPVSGYTF.

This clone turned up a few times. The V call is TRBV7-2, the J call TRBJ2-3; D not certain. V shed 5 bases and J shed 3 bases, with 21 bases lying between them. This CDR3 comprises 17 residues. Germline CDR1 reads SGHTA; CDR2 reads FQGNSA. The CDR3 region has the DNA TGTGCCAGCAGCGAACGTGGTGGAACTCGGTCAACAGATACGCAGTATTTT. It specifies CASSERGGTRSTDTQYF.

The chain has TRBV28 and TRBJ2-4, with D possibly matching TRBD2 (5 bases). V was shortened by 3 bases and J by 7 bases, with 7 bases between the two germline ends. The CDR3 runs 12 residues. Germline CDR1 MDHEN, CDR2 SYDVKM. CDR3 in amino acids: CASSFWRNIQYF. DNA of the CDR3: TGTGCCAGCAGTTTTTGGAGGAACATTCAGTACTTC. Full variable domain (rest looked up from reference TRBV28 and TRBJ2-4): DVKVTQSSRYLVKRTGEKVFLECVQDMDHENMFWYRQDPGLGLRLIYFSYDVKMKEKGDIPEGYSVSREKKERFSLILESASTNQTSMYLCASSFWRNIQYFGAGTRLSVL.

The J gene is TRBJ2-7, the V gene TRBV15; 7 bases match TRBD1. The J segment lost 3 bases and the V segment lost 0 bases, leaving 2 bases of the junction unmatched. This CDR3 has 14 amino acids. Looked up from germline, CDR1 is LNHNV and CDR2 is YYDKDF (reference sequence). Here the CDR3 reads CATSRETGYYEQYV. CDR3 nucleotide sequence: TGTGCCACCAGCAGAGAGACAGGGTACTACGAGCAGTACGTC.